This T cell receptor beta chain was recorded in a study of blood T cell repertoires in COVID-19. Produced via immunoSEQ multiplex PCR; TCRdb's table is partial and in-frame only. The sample contains approximately 130,000 clones, more than 60% of which appear only once. Sequenced material: peripheral blood. The receptor's source is a woman in her 70s with acute or convalescent COVID-19.

The CDR3 spells CASTLTPGNEQFF. The CDR3, as DNA: TGTGCCAGCACCCTTACCCCGGGTAATGAGCAGTTCTTC. The rearrangement uses TRBV7-3 and TRBJ2-1; D gene ambiguous. Looked up from germline, CDR1 is SGHTA and CDR2 is FQGTGA. The CDR3 is made up of 13 amino acids. V was cut by 7 bases and J by 7 bases, with 14 bases left in between.